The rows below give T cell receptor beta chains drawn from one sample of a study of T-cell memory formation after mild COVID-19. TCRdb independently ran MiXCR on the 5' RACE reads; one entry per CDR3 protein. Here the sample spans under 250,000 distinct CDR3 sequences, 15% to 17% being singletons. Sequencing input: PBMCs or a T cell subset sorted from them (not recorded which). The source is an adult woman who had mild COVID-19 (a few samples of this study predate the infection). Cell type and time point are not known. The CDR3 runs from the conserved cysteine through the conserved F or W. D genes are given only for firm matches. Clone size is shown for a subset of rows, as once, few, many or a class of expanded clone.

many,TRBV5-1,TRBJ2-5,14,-,CASSERTDQETQYF,TGCGCCAGCAGCGAGAGGACAGACCAAGAGACCCAGTACTTC
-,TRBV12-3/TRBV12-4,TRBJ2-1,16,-,CASSFRFPGPYNEQFF,TGTGCCAGCAGTTTCCGTTTCCCGGGGCCCTACAATGAGCAGTTCTTC
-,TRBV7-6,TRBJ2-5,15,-,CASSLAGGPKETQYF,TGTGCCAGCAGCTTAGCCGGGGGGCCTAAAGAGACCCAGTACTTC
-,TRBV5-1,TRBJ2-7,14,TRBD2,CASSFGTSDPEQYF,TGCGCCAGCAGCTTCGGGACTAGCGACCCCGAGCAGTACTTC
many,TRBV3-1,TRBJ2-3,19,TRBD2,CASSQAGRGLAAITDTQYF,TGTGCCAGCAGCCAAGCTGGGCGAGGACTAGCGGCTATCACAGATACGCAGTATTTT
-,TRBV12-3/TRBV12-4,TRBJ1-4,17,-,CASSSAGQPGVREKLFF,TGTGCCAGCAGTTCCGCGGGCCAACCTGGGGTCAGGGAAAAACTGTTTTTT
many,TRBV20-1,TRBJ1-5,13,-,CSASTASNQPQHF,TGCAGTGCTTCGACAGCTAGCAATCAGCCCCAGCATTTT
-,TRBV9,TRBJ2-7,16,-,CASSVGNYSLPYEQYF,TGTGCCAGCAGCGTCGGCAACTACTCACTCCCTTACGAGCAGTACTTC
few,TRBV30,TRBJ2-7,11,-,CAWRDYSEQYF,TGTGCCTGGAGGGACTACTCCGAGCAGTACTTC
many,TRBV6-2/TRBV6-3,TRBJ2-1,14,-,CASSWVGRYNEQFF,TGTGCCAGCAGTTGGGTGGGAAGGTACAATGAGCAGTTCTTC
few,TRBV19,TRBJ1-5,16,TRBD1,CASSILPGTGNQPQHF,TGTGCCAGTAGTATCCTCCCCGGGACAGGCAATCAGCCCCAGCATTTT
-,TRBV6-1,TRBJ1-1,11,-,CASSVDTEAFF,TGTGCCAGCAGTGTAGACACTGAAGCTTTCTTT
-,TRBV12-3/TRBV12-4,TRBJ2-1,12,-,CASSLAINEQFF,TGTGCCAGCAGTTTAGCGATAAATGAGCAGTTCTTC
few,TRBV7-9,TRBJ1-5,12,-,CASSLDSQPQHF,TGTGCCAGCAGCTTAGACAGTCAGCCCCAGCATTTT
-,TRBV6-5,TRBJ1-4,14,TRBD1,CASSPGTDREKLYF,TGTGCCAGCAGTCCCGGGACAGACCGAGAAAAACTGTATTTT
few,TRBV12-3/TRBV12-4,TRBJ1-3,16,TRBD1,CASSLEGQGIGNTIYF,TGTGCCAGCAGTTTAGAGGGACAGGGGATCGGAAACACCATATATTTT
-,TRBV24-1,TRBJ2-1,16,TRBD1,CATSETTGGWGDEQFF,TGTGCCACCAGTGAAACTACAGGGGGCTGGGGGGATGAGCAGTTCTTC
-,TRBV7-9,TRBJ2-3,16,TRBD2,CASSPRTSTPTDTQYF,TGTGCCAGCAGCCCCCGGACTAGCACTCCCACAGATACGCAGTATTTT
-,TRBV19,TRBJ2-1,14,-,CASKVGPQGNEQFF,TGTGCCAGTAAGGTAGGCCCTCAAGGCAATGAGCAGTTCTTC
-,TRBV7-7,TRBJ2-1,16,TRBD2,CASSPRTSGRNNEQFF,TGTGCTAGCAGCCCCCGGACTAGCGGGAGGAACAATGAGCAGTTCTTC
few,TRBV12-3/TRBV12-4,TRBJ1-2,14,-,CASSPRKGYYGYTF,TGTGCCAGCAGTCCCCGGAAAGGCTACTATGGCTACACCTTC
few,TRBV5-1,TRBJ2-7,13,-,CASSLGLTYEQYF,TGCGCCAGCAGTTTGGGGTTGACCTACGAGCAGTACTTC
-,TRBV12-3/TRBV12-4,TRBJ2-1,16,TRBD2,CASSRLAQRGYNEQFF,TGTGCCAGCAGTCGACTAGCCCAAAGGGGATACAATGAGCAGTTCTTC
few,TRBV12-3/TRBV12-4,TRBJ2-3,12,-,CASRPGIYTQYF,TGTGCCAGCAGGCCCGGAATTTATACGCAGTATTTT
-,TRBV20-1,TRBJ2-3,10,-,CSARKWEQYF,TGCAGTGCTAGAAAGTGGGAGCAGTATTTT
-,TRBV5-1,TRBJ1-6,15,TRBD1,CASSRTGYYNSPLHF,TGCGCCAGCAGCCGGACAGGGTACTATAATTCACCCCTCCACTTT
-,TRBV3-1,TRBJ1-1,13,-,CASSHLGVTEAFF,TGTGCCAGCAGCCATTTAGGTGTCACTGAAGCTTTCTTT
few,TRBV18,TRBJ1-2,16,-,CASSSSSSNVNYGYTF,TGTGCCAGCTCATCGTCTAGCAGCAATGTTAACTATGGCTACACCTTC
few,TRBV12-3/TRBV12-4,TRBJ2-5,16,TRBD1,CASTPSGTGGSKTQYF,TGTGCCAGCACCCCATCCGGGACAGGGGGCTCGAAGACCCAGTACTTC
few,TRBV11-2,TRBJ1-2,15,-,CASTLWGSEGYGYTF,TGTGCCAGCACCCTGTGGGGGTCGGAGGGCTATGGCTACACCTTC
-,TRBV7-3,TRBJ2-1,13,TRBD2,CASSPELAGEQFF,TGTGCCAGCAGCCCTGAACTAGCGGGAGAGCAGTTCTTC
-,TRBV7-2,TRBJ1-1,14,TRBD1,CASSTGTGGTLGFF,TGTGCCAGCAGCACAGGGACAGGGGGAACTTTGGGTTTCTTT
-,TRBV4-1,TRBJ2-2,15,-,CASSQERGPTGELFF,TGCGCCAGCAGCCAAGAGCGAGGGCCCACCGGGGAGCTGTTTTTT
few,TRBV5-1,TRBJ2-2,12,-,CASSLAPGALFF,TGCGCCAGCAGCTTGGCCCCGGGCGCGCTGTTTTTT
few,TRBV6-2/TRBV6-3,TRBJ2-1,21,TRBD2,CASSGGLAGGRTHLTYNEQFF,TGTGCCAGCAGCGGCGGACTAGCGGGAGGCCGAACCCACCTGACCTACAATGAGCAGTTCTTC
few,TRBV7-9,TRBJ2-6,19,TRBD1,CASSFPPGQYSSGANVLTF,TGTGCCAGCAGCTTTCCACCGGGACAGTACAGCTCTGGGGCCAACGTCCTGACTTTC
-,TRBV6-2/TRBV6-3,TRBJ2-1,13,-,CASSPITRGEQFF,TGTGCCAGCAGCCCGATTACTAGAGGTGAGCAGTTCTTC
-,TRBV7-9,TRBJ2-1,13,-,CASSSTEAGSGFF,TGTGCCAGCAGCTCGACTGAAGCGGGTTCCGGGTTCTTC
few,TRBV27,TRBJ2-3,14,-,CASSWSQSTDTQYF,TGTGCCAGCAGTTGGAGTCAAAGCACAGATACGCAGTATTTT
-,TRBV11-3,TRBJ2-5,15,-,CASSSTRWEQETQYF,TGTGCCAGCAGCTCGACCCGGTGGGAACAAGAGACCCAGTACTTC
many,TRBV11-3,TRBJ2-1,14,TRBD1,CASSPDRGYNEQFF,TGTGCCAGCAGCCCCGACAGGGGCTACAATGAGCAGTTCTTC
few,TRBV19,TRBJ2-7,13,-,CASSINTGYRQYF,TGTGCCAGTAGTATTAATACAGGGTACAGGCAGTACTTC